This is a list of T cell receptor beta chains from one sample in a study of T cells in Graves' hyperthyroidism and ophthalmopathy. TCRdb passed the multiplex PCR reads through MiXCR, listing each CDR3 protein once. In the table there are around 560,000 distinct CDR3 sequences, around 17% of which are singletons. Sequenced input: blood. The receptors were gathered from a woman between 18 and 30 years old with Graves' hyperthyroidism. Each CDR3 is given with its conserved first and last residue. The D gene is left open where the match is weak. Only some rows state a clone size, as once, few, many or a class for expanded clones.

TGCGCCAGCAGCCAAGGGGTTCTCTCTGGAAACACCATATATTTT	CASSQGVLSGNTIYF	.	.	TRBJ1-3	TRBV4-1
TGCGCCAGCAGCCCTACTACCAGCTCTGGAAACACCATATATTTT	CASSPTTSSGNTIYF	few	.	TRBJ1-3	TRBV4-3
TGTGCCAGCAGCTTGTTTGGGCTCGGCGGGGCTGCTGGAAACACCATATATTTT	CASSLFGLGGAAGNTIYF	.	.	TRBJ1-3	TRBV7-9
TGTGCCAGCAGTACGGGTGAGGGGAGCTCCTACGAGCAGTACTTC	CASSTGEGSSYEQYF	many	.	TRBJ2-7	TRBV12-3/TRBV12-4
TGTGCCAGCACCACCATGGGGGGCTGGGGCACTGAAGCTTTCTTT	CASTTMGGWGTEAFF	many	.	TRBJ1-1	TRBV28
TGTGCCAGCAGCTTGGTCGGAAGTTTTGGAAACACCACATATTTT	CASSLVGSFGNTTYF	.	.	TRBJ1-3	TRBV5-6
TGCAGTGCTAGACCCCTACGGGAGAACACCGGGGAGCTGTTTTTT	CSARPLRENTGELFF	many	.	TRBJ2-2	TRBV20-1
TGTGCCAGCATGGGACTAGCGGGCCTGAACCCTAGCACAGATACGCAGTATTTT	CASMGLAGLNPSTDTQYF	few	TRBD2	TRBJ2-3	TRBV2
TGCGCCAGCAGCCGCGTGGGGACTAGTGAGAACACCGGGGAGCTGTTTTTT	CASSRVGTSENTGELFF	many	TRBD2	TRBJ2-2	TRBV5-1
TGTGCCAGCAGTGAATTCAGCCTGTTTGAAGCTTTCTTT	CASSEFSLFEAFF	many	.	TRBJ1-1	TRBV2
TGCGCCAGCAGTGAGATGGGACAGGGTGGCGAGCAGTACTTC	CASSEMGQGGEQYF	few	TRBD1	TRBJ2-7	TRBV10-2
TGTGCCAGTACCCCGGGCAGCACAGATACGCAGTATTTT	CASTPGSTDTQYF	many	.	TRBJ2-3	TRBV6-1
TGTGCCAGCAGCGCACAGGGGGCCGGGGGTAGGGAGCAGTTCTTC	CASSAQGAGGREQFF	many	TRBD1	TRBJ2-1	TRBV7-9
TGTGCCAGCAGCCCCAGGGCACTTGGGACAGCCTTAAACATTCAGTACTTC	CASSPRALGTALNIQYF	few	TRBD1	TRBJ2-4	TRBV3-1
TGCGCCAGCAGCCAGGAGGAAGGACCCACCACAGATACGCAGTATTTT	CASSQEEGPTTDTQYF	many	.	TRBJ2-3	TRBV4-3